This T cell receptor beta chain was sequenced during a study of blood T cell repertoires in COVID-19. Study at large: Samples came from the United States, Italy and Spain, spanning acute and convalescent COVID-19. Sample material is recorded as cDNA or gDNA derived from T cells, B-cell-depleted T cells, or PBMCs.

Study processing details: Estimates of nucleated cell counts were drawn from the amplification of reference gene primers. The assay was immunoSEQ multiplex PCR, and TCRdb's table has in-frame clones only and misses some. The V and J calls and clone size come from that table; D and trimming were worked out from the DNA. The repertoire holds some 280,000 clones, with over 75% as singletons. This clone was detected only a few times. CDR3 length equals 15 residues. Trimming at V came to 2 bases and at J to 4 bases, leaving 3 bases not matched to a gene. CDR1 is MNHEY, CDR2 SMNVEV, per germline (reference sequence).

This TCR came from an older woman with acute or convalescent COVID-19. The chain links TRBV27 to TRBJ2-7, with TRBD2 matching 12 bases. Sequenced sample: peripheral blood. The CDR3 DNA reads TGTGCCAGCAGTTTAGGACTAGCGGGGCCATACGAGCAGTACTTC. It encodes CASSLGLAGPYEQYF.